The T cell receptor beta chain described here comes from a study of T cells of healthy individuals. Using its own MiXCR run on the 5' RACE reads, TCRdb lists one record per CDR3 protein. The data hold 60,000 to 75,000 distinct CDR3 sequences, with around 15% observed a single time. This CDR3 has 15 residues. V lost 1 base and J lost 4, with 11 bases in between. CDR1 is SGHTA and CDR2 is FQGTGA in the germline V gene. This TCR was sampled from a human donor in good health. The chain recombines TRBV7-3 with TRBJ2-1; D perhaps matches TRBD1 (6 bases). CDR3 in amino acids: CASSLMGATYNEQFF. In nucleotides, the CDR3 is TGTGCCAGCAGCTTAATGGGGGCTACTTACAATGAGCAGTTCTTC.